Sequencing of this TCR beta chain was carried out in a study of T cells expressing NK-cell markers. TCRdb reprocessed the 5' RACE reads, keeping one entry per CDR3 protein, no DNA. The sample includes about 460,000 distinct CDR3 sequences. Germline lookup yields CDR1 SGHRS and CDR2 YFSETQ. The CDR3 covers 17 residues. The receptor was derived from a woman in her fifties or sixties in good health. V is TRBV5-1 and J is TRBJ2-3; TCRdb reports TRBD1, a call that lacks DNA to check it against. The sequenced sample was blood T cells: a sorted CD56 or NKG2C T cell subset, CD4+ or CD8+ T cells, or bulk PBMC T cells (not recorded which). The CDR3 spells CASSLAFGTGSTDTQYF.